This record covers a single TCR beta chain. The target of this receptor is not known. No per-base quality is available; no much larger clone lies one base away. TCRbeta CDR3 sequencing was performed on sorted unstimulated T cells and on proliferating T cells recovered from mixed lymphocyte reactions. Fresh whole blood from over 8 HLA-typed healthy donors was used to isolate PBMCs. To map where alloreactive clones came from, unstimulated CD4+ non-regulatory T cells were FACS-sorted. From its cysteine to its phenylalanine, the CDR3 spans 20 amino acids. The entry retains the CDR3 DNA only, 60 bases that are in frame from base 1. CDR1 MNHEY and CDR2 SMNVEV are derived from the germline V gene (reference sequence). The junction shows trimming of 5 bases on V and 2 bases on J, and the gene matches do not reach 16 bases of it. This specimen belongs to a study of siplizumab effects on memory and regulatory T cells (dated by TCRdb to between 2018 and 2020). The study in broad terms: The study examined how the anti-CD2 antibody siplizumab affects alloreactive T-cell subsets in allogeneic mixed lymphocyte reactions built from human PBMCs.

Beyond this particular receptor, the publication reports: The cumulative frequency of alloreactive sequences traceable to unstimulated CD4+ memory T cells was significantly reduced by siplizumab. Of the alloreactive CD4+ clones that could be mapped, the Treg-derived share averaged roughly 73% with siplizumab compared with roughly 25% in control reactions. Unstimulated naive T cells appeared more diverse than memory T cells, and naive cells seemed to contribute substantially to the alloresponse. The suppressive function of proliferating Tregs from siplizumab cultures was not functionally confirmed. Because sequences below about 10^-5 frequency were poorly captured, only a minor fraction of alloreactive clones could be mapped to unstimulated subsets. A naive or memory phenotype could not be assigned to roughly 75-96% of proliferating CD4+ or CD8+ clones.

The library was generated by the immunoSEQ multiplex PCR assay. Each sample had some 9.7 x 10^4 TCR templates assayed by the deep sequencing platform. Genomic DNA extracted from sorted T cells was the material used for TCRbeta CDR3 sequencing. Under the source paper's analysis protocol: The R programming language was used for the clonal analysis of the TCRbeta CDR3 data. Alloreactive CD4+ and CD8+ clones were defined by comparing unstimulated samples with post-reaction CFSE-low samples. Regulatory or non-regulatory origin of alloreactive CD4+ clones was assigned by matching sequences to the sorted unstimulated Treg and non-Treg repertoires. The table comes from immuneACCESS by way of TCRdb, which keeps in-frame sequences with V and J called. Part of the clones is missing from these tables; in studies checked, under half for an unresolved V gene and the rest for unknown reasons. Clone size and V and J calls were adopted from that table, with D and trimming inferred from the DNA. Present in this sample are some 100,000 clones, 85% to 95% of which were seen just once. Jointly, the top ten make up about 1.2% of the sample.

Sequencing was done on a sample of non-Treg CD4+ T cells sorted from blood. Per the publication, the cell subset or site label means: FACS-sorted unstimulated CD4+ non-regulatory T cells. This clonotype was obtained from a human donor in good health. This chain is built from TRBV27 and TRBJ2-6; the central 9 bases match TRBD1. At the DNA level, the sequence is TGTGCCAGCAGTCCCCACGTGTTCAGGGACAGGGCTGCTGGGGCCAACGTCCTGACTTTC. Its protein product is CASSPHVFRDRAAGANVLTF.